This T cell receptor beta chain came from a study of blood T cells in healthy people across ages. This clonotype was seen only a few times. This CDR3 comprises 11 residues. V gave up 6 bases and J gave up 2 bases, with 7 bases separating them. Germline V lookup: CDR1 DFQATT, CDR2 SNEGSKA (reference sequence). Next came a second PCR, run for about 7 to 12 cycles, which used a sample-barcoded 5' primer along with a J-beta primer mix. Each CDR3 protein is one row after TCRdb ran MiXCR on the 5' RACE reads. The sample yields approximately 1.5 million distinct CDR3 sequences, 40% to 45% seen once. The V and J genes are TRBV20-1 and TRBJ2-5; no firm D call. Specimen: blood. This receptor was taken from a young woman in good health. CDR3 residues: CSAPGQETQYF. In DNA, the CDR3 is TGCAGTGCCCCTGGGCAAGAGACCCAGTACTTC.